These 32 T cell receptor beta chains originate from one sample sequenced in a study of cytomegalovirus exposure and HLA in healthy donors (dated by TCRdb to 2016 to 2017). Receptor amplification or capture employed the immunoSEQ multiplex PCR assay. The multiplex PCR relied on a mix of 60 forward primers for TCR Vbeta segments and 13 reverse primers for TCR Jbeta segments. TCRdb holds this immuneACCESS table with in-frame rearrangements only. Some clones are missing; in checked studies, unresolved V genes explain under half, and the rest has no known cause. This sample holds some 140,000 clones; around 80% were observed only once. 4.8% of the sample goes to the ten largest clones. The sequenced sample was PBMCs. The receptors stem from a man aged 25-45 years in good health.

V is TRBV5-8 and J is TRBJ2-5, with TRBD2 identical over 10 bases. Germline trimming cut 0 bases from V and 5 bases from J; bases unmatched to any gene: 7. The CDR3 extends over 16 amino acids. CDR1 is SGHTS and CDR2 is YDEGEE in the germline V gene. The CDR3 loop reads CASSLEAGGPLETQYF. In nucleotides, the CDR3 is TGTGCCAGCAGCTTGGAAGCGGGAGGGCCTTTGGAGACCCAGTACTTC.

The rearrangement joins TRBV21-1 to TRBJ1-4; no DNA check was done on the table's D call, TRBD1. TRBV21-1 is a known pseudogene. The CDR3 runs to 15 residues. CDR3 sequence reads: CARDPQGRLDEKLFF. The CDR3 nucleotides read TGTGCCCGAGATCCCCAGGGGCGGCTGGATGAAAAACTGTTTTTT.

This clone was observed a handful of times. This chain connects TRBV5-5 to TRBJ2-5; perhaps TRBD1 as D (6 bases). V was cut by 5 bases and J by 7 bases, with 18 bases left in between. There are 14 residues in the CDR3. In germline, CDR1 is SGHKS, CDR2 YYEKEE (reference sequence). CDR3 region: CASRPTDSSSTQYF. DNA for the CDR3: TGTGCCAGCAGGCCAACGGACAGTTCATCGACCCAGTACTTC.

This chain's CDR3 is CASSARVLDTQYF. Written as DNA, the CDR3 is TGTGCCAGCAGCGCGCGGGTTTTAGATACGCAGTATTTT. The rearrangement joins TRBV9 to TRBJ2-3, with D possibly matching TRBD2 (5 bases). The CDR3 runs 13 residues. CDR1 SGDLS and CDR2 YYNGEE come from the germline V gene. Trimming cost V 3 bases and J 5 bases, with 10 bases left between them.

The sample holds a few counts of this clone. J is TRBJ2-7 and V is TRBV5-1, with a tentative D call TRBD1 (5 bases). In germline, CDR1 is SGHRS, CDR2 YFSETQ. V lost 4 bases to trimming and J lost 0 bases, with 14 bases between them. This CDR3 is 15 amino acids long. The CDR3 DNA follows: TGCGCCAGCAGCCCCCCCGACAGAAACTCCTACGAGCAGTACTTC. The encoded protein is CASSPPDRNSYEQYF.

The chain uses TRBV19 and TRBJ1-2, with 10 bases that match TRBD1. The CDR3 consists of 16 residues. With V trimmed by 2 bases and J by 4 bases, 7 bases remained unmatched. Germline CDR1 is LNHDA and CDR2 is SQIVND (reference sequence). CDR3 residues: CASSIRTGGRGYGYTF. The CDR3 DNA reads TGTGCCAGTAGTATAAGGACAGGGGGAAGGGGCTATGGCTACACCTTC.

This chain connects TRBV7-9 to TRBJ2-1; 7 bases map to TRBD2. The CDR3 is 16 amino acids. V was pared by 6 bases and J by 0 bases, with 8 bases of the junction left unmatched. Germline CDR1 SEHNR, CDR2 FQNEAQ (reference sequence). The CDR3: CASSPNGGSSYNEQFF. The CDR3 DNA follows: TGTGCCAGCAGTCCTAATGGCGGGAGCTCCTACAATGAGCAGTTCTTC.

As regards this clone: The junction departs from the called germline gene at one end, perhaps through a read error. The chain employs TRBV7-9 and TRBJ1-4; D perhaps matches TRBD1 (5 bases). CDR1 SEHNR and CDR2 FQNEAQ come from the germline V gene (reference sequence). The CDR3 spans 14 residues. The CDR3 nucleotides read TGTTCCAGCAGCTTAGACAGTTCACATGAAAAACTGTTTTTT. Protein sequence: CSSSLDSSHEKLFF.

This chain uses TRBV27 with TRBJ2-7; 7 nucleotides align to TRBD1. The junction had 8 bases not matched to a gene; V was cut back by 4 bases and J by 5 bases. The CDR3 sequence is 14 residues long. Per germline, CDR1 MNHEY and CDR2 SMNVEV (reference sequence). CDR3 nucleotide sequence: TGTGCCAGCAGTTCCGGACAGGTCGGCGACGAGCAGTACTTC. Translating gives CASSSGQVGDEQYF.

On this clone itself: The junction does not match germline at one end; this may be a read error. Other DNA variants within this sample encode the same CDR3. This rearrangement joins TRBV7-8 to TRBJ2-7; weak D call: TRBD1 (6 bases). Germline loops: CDR1 SGHVS, CDR2 FQNEAQ. CDR3 size: 16 residues. CDR3 DNA sequence: TGTGCCAGCAGCTTAGAGGGGACAAGGGTCCGCTACGAACAGTACTTC. Translating gives CASSLEGTRVRYEQYF.

In its sample, this clone was seen a few times. The chain combines TRBV28 with TRBJ1-1; D might be TRBD1 (6 bases). The ends were cut back, 6 bases at V and 1 base at J, with 9 bases in the middle. This CDR3 comprises 13 residues. From germline, CDR1 is MDHEN and CDR2 SYDVKM. In DNA, the CDR3 is TGTGCCAGCAGATTGACAGGGAACACTGAAGCTTTCTTT. It encodes CASRLTGNTEAFF.

The V gene is TRBV10-2, the J gene TRBJ2-7; TRBD1 agrees at 11 bases. Germline-derived CDR1 and CDR2 are WSHSY and SAAADI. V gave up 8 bases and J gave up 7 bases; unmatched junction bases: 7. The CDR3 is 13 residues long. CDR3 sequence: CASFLRDRGEQYF. The DNA for the CDR3 is TGCGCCAGCTTCCTTAGGGACAGGGGGGAGCAGTACTTC.

The chain employs TRBV5-1 and TRBJ2-7, with TRBD1 matching 8 bases. In germline, CDR1 is SGHRS, CDR2 YFSETQ. The CDR3 consists of 17 residues. The V gene end was trimmed by 2 bases and the J gene end by 0 bases; junction bases not matched to a gene: 10. DNA of the CDR3: TGCGCCAGCAGCTTTCAGACAGGGGCGTTTGCCTCCTACGAGCAGTACTTC. The encoded protein is CASSFQTGAFASYEQYF.

CDR3 loop: CATWDRAYAGYTF. In nucleotides, the CDR3 is TGTGCCACTTGGGACAGGGCGTACGCGGGCTACACCTTC. V gene TRBV15 combines with J gene TRBJ1-2, with TRBD1 matching over 9 bases. The germline V gene encodes CDR1 LNHNV and CDR2 YYDKDF (reference sequence). CDR3 size: 13 residues. Germline trimming cut 9 bases from V and 8 bases from J; bases unmatched to any gene: 10.

This clone was found a few times. This rearrangement joins TRBV4-1 to TRBJ2-5; possibly TRBD1 for D (5 bases). The CDR3 length is 15 residues. The germline CDR1 and CDR2 sequences are MGHRA and YSYEKL. With 7 bases removed from V and 1 base from J, the gap between germline ends came to 16 bases. The CDR3 reads CASMKEGAPQETQYF. Written as DNA, the CDR3 is TGCGCCAGCATGAAGGAAGGGGCTCCCCAAGAGACCCAGTACTTC.

There are a few counts of this clone. The rearrangement uses TRBV7-7 and TRBJ2-1; 9 bases are shared with TRBD2. V lost 5 bases and J lost 6; bases outside the gene matches: 11. CDR1 is SSHAT and CDR2 is FNYEAQ in the germline V gene (reference sequence). The CDR3 contains 16 residues. In DNA, the CDR3 is TGTGCCAGCAGCCGGAGCGCGGGAGGGCCTGCCAATGAGCAGTTCTTC. This codes for CASSRSAGGPANEQFF.

The J gene is TRBJ1-4, the V gene TRBV29-1; 9 bases are a match to TRBD1. The CDR3 has 13 residues. Germline CDR1 SQVTM, CDR2 ANQGSEA. V was pared by 7 bases and J by 5 bases, with 5 bases of the junction left unmatched. CDR3 in amino acids: CSASGTGNEKLFF. In nucleotides, the CDR3 is TGCAGCGCCTCCGGGACAGGGAATGAAAAACTGTTTTTT.

The V call is TRBV7-6, the J call TRBJ2-1, with 9 bases matching TRBD2. CDR3 size: 14 residues. The junction had 11 bases not matched to a gene; V was cut back by 5 bases and J by 12 bases. CDR1 and CDR2 from the germline V gene are SGHVS and FNYEAQ. The CDR3 here is CASSPGTSSIGQFF. The CDR3 DNA reads TGTGCCAGCAGCCCGGGGACTAGCAGTATCGGGCAGTTCTTC.

This clone came up a few times. The J gene is TRBJ2-3, the V gene TRBV9; no reliable D call. V was trimmed by 6 bases and J by 5 bases, leaving 16 bases between them. The CDR3 is made up of 14 amino acids. From germline, CDR1 is SGDLS and CDR2 YYNGEE. The CDR3 nucleotides read TGTGCCAGCAATCGTGGTTCCCCGGGAGATACGCAGTATTTT. Its translation: CASNRGSPGDTQYF. The whole variable domain, filled in from reference TRBV9 and TRBJ2-3, reads DSGVTQTPKHLITATGQRVTLRCSPRSGDLSVYWYQQSLDQGLQFLIQYYNGEERAKGNILERFSAQQFPDLHSELNLSSLELGDSALYFCASNRGSPGDTQYFGPGTRLTVL.

This sequence joins TRBV20-1 and TRBJ2-7; D gene ambiguous. Trimming cost V 5 bases and J 0 bases, with 5 bases left between them. The germline V gene encodes CDR1 DFQATT and CDR2 SNEGSKA (reference sequence). The CDR3 has 11 amino acids. As DNA, the CDR3 is TGCAGTGCTGCGAGCTCCTACGAGCAGTACTTC. Translated: CSAASSYEQYF.

This clone was observed a single time. This chain joins TRBV9 and TRBJ2-7, with TRBD1 matching over 7 bases. The germline gives CDR1 SGDLS, CDR2 YYNGEE. The CDR3 runs 14 residues. V trimming: 3 bases; J trimming: 2 bases; junction bases outside the gene matches: 5. CDR3 sequence: CASSAHGQAYEQYF. CDR3 nucleotide sequence: TGTGCCAGCAGCGCTCACGGACAGGCCTACGAGCAGTACTTC.

The V and J genes are TRBV5-8 and TRBJ1-1, with D possibly matching TRBD1 (5 bases). Germline CDR1 and CDR2: SGHTS and YDEGEE. The CDR3 totals 15 residues. V gave up 5 bases and J gave up 0 bases, with 14 bases separating them. CDR3 region: CASRYQQVMNTEAFF. The CDR3 region has the DNA TGTGCCAGCAGGTACCAACAGGTCATGAACACTGAAGCTTTCTTT.

The V gene is TRBV4-2, the J gene TRBJ1-2, with D possibly matching TRBD1 (6 bases). This CDR3 spans 13 amino acids. The germline V gene encodes CDR1 LGHNA and CDR2 YNFKEQ. V was clipped by 0 bases and J by 10 bases, with 12 bases between them. The CDR3 sequence is CASSQERQGSYTF. In DNA form, the CDR3 reads TGTGCCAGCAGCCAAGAAAGGCAGGGGTCCTACACCTTC.

The genes are TRBV10-2 and TRBJ2-1; D possibly corresponds to TRBD1 (6 bases). The germline CDR1 and CDR2 sequences are WSHSY and SAAADI. The CDR3 sequence is 16 residues long. Trimming left V 4 bases short and J 8 bases short, with 21 bases between. CDR3 residues: CASSGPLLYKGDEQFF. CDR3 in DNA: TGCGCCAGCAGTGGCCCCCTCCTTTACAAGGGGGATGAGCAGTTCTTC.

This chain connects TRBV7-9 to TRBJ2-1; possibly TRBD2 for D (7 bases). The CDR3 length is 15 residues. CDR1 and CDR2 from the germline V gene are SEHNR and FQNEAQ (reference sequence). Trimming left V 7 bases short and J 0 bases short, with 13 bases between. The CDR3 loop is CASTRGASSYNEQFF. CDR3 in DNA: TGTGCCAGCACTCGGGGGGCCTCCTCCTACAATGAGCAGTTCTTC.

The rearrangement joins TRBV6-5 to TRBJ2-1, with 10 bases identical to TRBD2. V trimming: 6 bases; J trimming: 4 bases; junction bases outside the gene matches: 6. CDR3 size: 15 residues. Germline V CDR1 and CDR2: MNHEY, SVGAGI. The CDR3 nucleotides read TGTGCCAGCAGCCTTACTAGCGGGGTATACAATGAGCAGTTCTTC. This sequence encodes CASSLTSGVYNEQFF.

This sequence joins TRBV7-2 and TRBJ2-7, with 9 positions matching TRBD2. From germline, CDR1 is SGHTA and CDR2 FQGNSA. The length of the CDR3 is 14 residues. V was clipped by 0 bases and J by 6 bases; unmatched bases: 3. CDR3: CASSLASGRPEQYF. In DNA form, the CDR3 reads TGTGCCAGCAGCTTAGCTAGCGGGAGACCCGAGCAGTACTTC.

V gene TRBV28 combines with J gene TRBJ1-4; the D is unclear. This CDR3 has 16 residues. CDR1 is MDHEN, CDR2 SYDVKM, per germline. Trimming removed 1 base at V and 1 base at J, with 10 bases between. CDR3 sequence reads: CASSLFRSGTNEKLFF. The CDR3 DNA reads TGTGCCAGCAGTTTATTTCGGTCAGGAACTAATGAAAAACTGTTTTTT.

The rearrangement uses TRBV4-2 and TRBJ2-7, with 12 bases aligning to TRBD2. The CDR3 runs 19 residues. Germline V gene lookup returns CDR1 LGHNA and CDR2 YNFKEQ. V trimming: 0 bases; J trimming: 0 bases; junction bases outside the gene matches: 9. As DNA, the CDR3 is TGTGCCAGCAGCCAAGAACTAGCGGGAGGAAGGTTAGGCTCCTACGAGCAGTACTTC. Protein: CASSQELAGGRLGSYEQYF.

The gene calls are TRBV6-5 and TRBJ2-5; 7 bases line up with TRBD2. Unmatched junction bases numbered 3, after V lost 6 bases and J lost 2 bases. The CDR3 length is 13 residues. Per the germline V gene, CDR1 is MNHEY and CDR2 is SVGAGI. CDR3 sequence (DNA): TGTGCCAGCAGCGGGGGGTGGCAAGAGACCCAGTACTTC. It yields the protein CASSGGWQETQYF.

This chain joins TRBV6-5 and TRBJ2-1; D call uncertain. The CDR3 has 12 amino acids. From germline, CDR1 is MNHEY and CDR2 SVGAGI. V was trimmed by 5 bases and J by 4 bases, leaving 6 bases between them. The CDR3 DNA is TGTGCCAGCAGTGCCACTTACAATGAGCAGTTCTTC. Its translation: CASSATYNEQFF.

The chain links TRBV27 to TRBJ2-3; TRBD2 matches at 15 bases. Germline V gives CDR1 MNHEY, CDR2 SMNVEV (reference sequence). V was clipped by 5 bases and J by 1 base; unmatched bases: 10. CDR3 length: 19 residues. CDR3 in amino acids: CASSPRTSGRGEGTDTQYF. CDR3 nucleotide sequence: TGTGCCAGCAGTCCTCGGACTAGCGGGAGGGGGGAGGGCACAGATACGCAGTATTTT.